One sample yielded the 27 T cell receptor beta chains listed below, sequenced in a study of T cell changes during pregnancy in multiple sclerosis. Some clones are missing from TCRdb's copy, which holds only in-frame ones; the method was immunoSEQ multiplex PCR. Of around 71,000 clones in the sample, 90% to 95% were seen once. The source material was peripheral blood, sampled in the third trimester of pregnancy. These receptors all come from a female donor with multiple sclerosis, enrolled in a pregnancy study.

The chain carries TRBV14 and TRBJ1-2; 7 positions agree with TRBD1. The CDR3 length is 14 residues. Germline V CDR1 and CDR2: SGHDN, FVKESK. With 5 bases clipped from V and 4 bases from J, the junction kept 7 bases outside the gene matches. The CDR3 nucleotides read TGTGCCAGCAGCGCAGTCCGACAGGGCTATGGCTACACCTTC. Its translation is CASSAVRQGYGYTF.

The chain is built from TRBV21-1 and TRBJ1-2. TRBV21-1 is recorded as a pseudogene. The CDR3 covers 16 residues. The CDR3 spells CASSKLLRMSNYGYTF. The DNA of the CDR3 is TGTGCCAGCAGCAAACTATTGCGAATGTCTAACTATGGCTACACCTTC.

About this clone: Sequence at one end of the junction differs from germline and may be a read error. The chain joins TRBV14 to TRBJ2-7; D is possibly TRBD2 (5 bases). The CDR3 sequence is 17 residues long. The germline V gene encodes CDR1 SGHDN and CDR2 FVKESK. This CDR3 is CASSQDGRGWISSEQYF. The DNA of the CDR3 is TGTGCCAGCAGCCAAGATGGACGCGGGTGGATCTCCTCCGAGCAGTACTTC.

The V and J genes are TRBV4-1 and TRBJ1-2, with D maybe TRBD1 (6 bases). The germline gives CDR1 MGHRA, CDR2 YSYEKL. Trimming cost V 0 bases and J 8 bases, with 25 bases left between them. This CDR3 spans 18 amino acids. CDR3 region: CASSQDPPAEGGLQGYTF. The CDR3 DNA sequence: TGCGCCAGCAGCCAAGACCCCCCGGCAGAAGGGGGTCTACAAGGCTACACCTTC.

This chain links TRBV5-4 with TRBJ2-3; 8 bases match TRBD2. V lost 4 bases to trimming and J lost 9 bases; unmatched junction nucleotides: 10. The CDR3 runs 14 residues. The germline V gene encodes CDR1 SGHNT and CDR2 YYREEE (reference sequence). The CDR3 DNA follows: TGTGCCAGCAGCCCGGGCGGGGCGGGAGGAACGCAGTATTTT. As protein: CASSPGGAGGTQYF.

Here the CDR3 reads CASSQGLAGAYNEQFF. The DNA of the CDR3 is TGTGCCAGCAGCCAAGGACTAGCGGGAGCGTACAATGAGCAGTTCTTC. This chain links TRBV16 with TRBJ2-1; 13 nucleotides align to TRBD2. Per the germline V gene, CDR1 is KGHSY and CDR2 is FQNENV. V lost 2 bases to trimming and J lost 4 bases; unmatched junction nucleotides: 2. The CDR3 sequence is 16 residues long.

V is TRBV19 and J is TRBJ2-7; TRBD2 agrees at 8 bases. The germline CDR1 and CDR2 sequences are LNHDA and SQIVND (reference sequence). This CDR3 is built from 15 residues. Losses at the gene ends were 5 bases for V and 4 bases for J; bases not matched to a gene: 10. The CDR3 sequence is CASSVPAGETYEQYF. The CDR3 DNA follows: TGTGCCAGTAGTGTGCCAGCGGGAGAAACTTACGAGCAGTACTTC.

The chain links TRBV9 to TRBJ2-1; 8 nucleotides align to TRBD1. The CDR3 is made up of 17 amino acids. Trimming cost V 0 bases and J 4 bases; bases outside gene matches: 9. Germline values: CDR1 SGDLS, CDR2 YYNGEE. CDR3 sequence (DNA): TGTGCCAGCAGCGTAGGTCAAGGGACAGGCCAATACAATGAGCAGTTCTTC. Its protein is CASSVGQGTGQYNEQFF. The full variable domain, completed using reference TRBV9 and TRBJ2-1, is DSGVTQTPKHLITATGQRVTLRCSPRSGDLSVYWYQQSLDQGLQFLIQYYNGEERAKGNILERFSAQQFPDLHSELNLSSLELGDSALYFCASSVGQGTGQYNEQFFGPGTRLTVL.

This chain's CDR3 is CASSYPPGGMGYNEQFF. In DNA, the CDR3 is TGCGCCAGCAGCTACCCCCCAGGAGGTATGGGATACAATGAGCAGTTCTTC. The V and J genes are TRBV5-1 and TRBJ2-1; D might be TRBD2 (5 bases). Per the germline V gene, CDR1 is SGHRS and CDR2 is YFSETQ. CDR3 size: 17 residues. The germline V and J ends were trimmed by 3 bases and 4 bases, with 20 bases remaining between them.

The chain uses TRBV6-1 and TRBJ1-2; no reliable D call. V lost 0 bases, J lost 4 bases, and 15 bases lay in between. Germline assignment: CDR1 MNHNS and CDR2 SASEGT. The CDR3 has 16 amino acids. The CDR3 loop reads CASSEAGGRFVYGYTF. The CDR3 DNA reads as TGTGCCAGCAGTGAAGCAGGAGGGCGCTTCGTCTATGGCTACACCTTC.

This rearrangement joins TRBV7-9 to TRBJ1-5; 8 bases are a match to TRBD1. Germline CDR1 reads SEHNR; CDR2 reads FQNEAQ (reference sequence). CDR3 size: 16 residues. V lost 4 bases and J lost 4; bases outside the gene matches: 9. The CDR3 reads CASSSLGQDLNQPQHF. For the CDR3, the DNA is TGTGCCAGCAGCTCACTGGGACAGGACCTGAATCAGCCCCAGCATTTT.

The chain recombines TRBV7-2 with TRBJ2-2, with a tentative D call TRBD1 (5 bases). The CDR3 sequence is 14 residues long. V was trimmed by 8 bases and J by 0 bases, leaving 10 bases between them. CDR1 and CDR2 from the germline V gene are SGHTA and FQGNSA. CDR3 DNA: TGTGCCAGCCAAGGGGTTTCGAACACCGGGGAGCTGTTTTTT. Amino acid sequence: CASQGVSNTGELFF.

J is TRBJ2-3 and V is TRBV7-9, with TRBD2 matching over 7 bases. The trim removed 5 bases at V and 1 base at J, leaving 9 bases unmatched. The germline V gene has CDR1 SEHNR and CDR2 FQNEAQ (reference sequence). This CDR3 contains 16 residues. The CDR3 DNA follows: TGTGCCAGCAGCCTGGGGGGGGGAGAAGGCACAGATACGCAGTATTTT. This translates into CASSLGGGEGTDTQYF.

The chain links TRBV9 to TRBJ2-1; TRBD2 matches 9 bases. CDR1 and CDR2 from the germline V gene are SGDLS and YYNGEE. The CDR3 consists of 18 residues. The ends lost 4 bases at V and 7 bases at J; junction bases unmatched: 18. The CDR3 spells CASSLRSPSGRTQNEQFF. The CDR3 DNA follows: TGTGCCAGCAGCCTACGAAGTCCAAGCGGGAGGACTCAGAATGAGCAGTTCTTC.

The chain combines TRBV5-5 with TRBJ2-6; D gene ambiguous. Trimming stripped 0 bases from V and 0 bases from J, with 4 bases between. Germline V gives CDR1 SGHKS, CDR2 YYEKEE (reference sequence). The CDR3 length is 15 residues. CDR3 coding DNA: TGTGCCAGCAGCTTGGCTAGCTCTGGGGCCAACGTCCTGACTTTC. Encoded protein: CASSLASSGANVLTF.

The rearrangement joins TRBV18 to TRBJ1-1; D is undetermined. The germline gives CDR1 KGHSH, CDR2 LQKENI. This CDR3 region has 15 residues. V lost 6 bases, J lost 0 bases, and 14 bases lay in between. The CDR3 nucleotides read TGTGCCAGCTCCCTCTTTCAGGCGATGAACACTGAAGCTTTCTTT. This sequence encodes CASSLFQAMNTEAFF.

V usage is TRBV6-6 and J usage is TRBJ1-2; TRBD1 aligns across 8 bases. The CDR3 is 13 residues long. The germline gives CDR1 MNHNY, CDR2 SVGAGI (reference sequence). V lost 7 bases, J lost 4 bases, and 5 bases stayed unmatched. CDR3: CASTQGAGYGYTF. CDR3 sequence (DNA): TGTGCCAGCACCCAGGGGGCCGGCTATGGCTACACCTTC.

This chain connects TRBV28 to TRBJ2-1, with 9 bases lining up with TRBD2. The CDR3 is 14 residues long. With 2 bases clipped from V and 6 bases from J, the junction kept 2 bases outside the gene matches. CDR1 and CDR2 from the germline V gene are MDHEN and SYDVKM. The CDR3 region is CASSLPAGGNEQFF. In DNA, the CDR3 is TGTGCCAGCAGTTTACCAGCGGGAGGCAATGAGCAGTTCTTC.

The chain is built from TRBV19 and TRBJ2-3; D is uncertain. CDR3 length: 13 residues. V was pared by 9 bases and J by 1 base, with 11 bases between. CDR1 LNHDA and CDR2 SQIVND come from the germline V gene (reference sequence). In nucleotides, the CDR3 is TGTGCCAGCCAGATCCTCGGCACAGATACGCAGTATTTT. It translates to CASQILGTDTQYF.

This chain connects TRBV5-5 to TRBJ1-1, with TRBD1 matching over 10 bases. The CDR3 is 16 residues long. Germline V gives CDR1 SGHKS, CDR2 YYEKEE (reference sequence). The junction had 10 bases not matched to a gene; V was cut back by 4 bases and J by 4 bases. CDR3 protein: CASSDRQGARSTEAFF. The DNA for the CDR3 is TGTGCCAGCAGCGATCGACAGGGGGCAAGGAGCACTGAAGCTTTCTTT.

The rearrangement links TRBV5-1 to TRBJ1-3; D may be TRBD1 (5 bases). Germline-derived CDR1 and CDR2 are SGHRS and YFSETQ. The CDR3 spans 14 residues. V gave up 7 bases and J gave up 2 bases, with 13 bases separating them. The CDR3 reads CASASTGAGNTIYF. In nucleotides, the CDR3 is TGCGCCAGCGCCTCCACGGGGGCTGGAAACACCATATATTTT.

The V and J genes are TRBV5-4 and TRBJ2-7, with 7 bases lining up with TRBD2. V trimming: 7 bases; J trimming: 5 bases; junction bases outside the gene matches: 15. This CDR3 has 15 amino acids. The germline V gene encodes CDR1 SGHNT and CDR2 YYREEE (reference sequence). CDR3 sequence reads: CASGFRGSPPHEQYF. Written as DNA, the CDR3 is TGTGCCAGCGGGTTTCGCGGGAGCCCCCCCCACGAGCAGTACTTC.

The V gene is TRBV10-3, the J gene TRBJ1-3; no firm D call. CDR1 is ENHRY and CDR2 is SYGVKD in the germline V gene. There are 15 residues in the CDR3. Trimming stripped 8 bases from V and 0 bases from J, with 14 bases between. CDR3 loop: CAIVSEIASGNTIYF. The DNA for the CDR3 is TGTGCCATCGTATCAGAAATTGCCTCTGGAAACACCATATATTTT.

This clone appeared a single time. This chain links TRBV7-2 with TRBJ2-3; 10 bases fit TRBD2. The V and J ends lost 4 bases and 4 bases, in that order; junction bases with no gene match: 8. Germline values: CDR1 SGHTA, CDR2 FQGNSA. The CDR3 covers 16 residues. In nucleotides, the CDR3 is TGTGCCAGCAGCTCCGGACTAGCGGAAGAGGCAGATACGCAGTATTTT. Amino acids: CASSSGLAEEADTQYF.

Concerning this clone itself: Germline is not matched at one junction end, which may reflect a read error. The rearrangement joins TRBV7-2 to TRBJ1-3, with 11 positions matching TRBD1. There are 15 residues in the CDR3. The germline V gene has CDR1 SGHTA and CDR2 FQGNSA. The CDR3 reads CASSPGGTGGLHWVF. As DNA, the CDR3 is TGTGCCAGCAGTCCAGGGGGGACAGGGGGTCTCCATTGGGTTTTT.

CDR3: CASSPAGPSGEQFF. The CDR3 nucleotides read TGTGCCAGCAGCCCGGCGGGACCATCCGGTGAGCAGTTCTTC. This chain links TRBV7-2 with TRBJ2-1; maybe TRBD2 (6 bases). This CDR3 comprises 14 residues. Germline V gives CDR1 SGHTA, CDR2 FQGNSA. V dropped 5 bases and J dropped 9 bases, with 17 bases sitting between them.

The chain couples TRBV5-1 to TRBJ2-6, with 8 positions matching TRBD1. The CDR3 has 17 residues. Germline lookup yields CDR1 SGHRS and CDR2 YFSETQ. With 2 bases clipped from V and 0 bases from J, the junction kept 4 bases outside the gene matches. The CDR3 DNA is TGCGCCAGCAGCTTAAGGACAGGGATCTCTGGGGCCAACGTCCTGACTTTC. It encodes CASSLRTGISGANVLTF.